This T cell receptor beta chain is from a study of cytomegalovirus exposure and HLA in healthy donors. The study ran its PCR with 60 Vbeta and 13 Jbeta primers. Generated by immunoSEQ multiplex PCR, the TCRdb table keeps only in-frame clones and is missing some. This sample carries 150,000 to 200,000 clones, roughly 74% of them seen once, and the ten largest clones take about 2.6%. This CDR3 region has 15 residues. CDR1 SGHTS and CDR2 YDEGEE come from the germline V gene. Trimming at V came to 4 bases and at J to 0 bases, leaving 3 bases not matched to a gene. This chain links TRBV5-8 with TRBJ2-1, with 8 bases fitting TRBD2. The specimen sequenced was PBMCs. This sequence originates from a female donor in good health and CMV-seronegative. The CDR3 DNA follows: TGTGCCAGCAGCCGCGGGACTAGCTCCTACAATGAGCAGTTCTTC. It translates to CASSRGTSSYNEQFF.